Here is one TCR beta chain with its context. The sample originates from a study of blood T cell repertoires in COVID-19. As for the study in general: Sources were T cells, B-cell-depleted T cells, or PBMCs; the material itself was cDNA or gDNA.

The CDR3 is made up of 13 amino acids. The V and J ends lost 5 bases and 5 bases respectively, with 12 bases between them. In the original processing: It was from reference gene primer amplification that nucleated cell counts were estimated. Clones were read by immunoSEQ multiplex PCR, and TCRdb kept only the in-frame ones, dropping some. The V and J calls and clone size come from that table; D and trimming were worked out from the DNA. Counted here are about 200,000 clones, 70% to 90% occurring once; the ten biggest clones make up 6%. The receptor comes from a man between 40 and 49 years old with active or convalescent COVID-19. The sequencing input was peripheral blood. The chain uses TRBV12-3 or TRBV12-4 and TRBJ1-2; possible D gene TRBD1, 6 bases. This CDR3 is CASSAQGRYGYTF. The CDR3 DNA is TGTGCCAGCAGTGCACAGGGTCGGTATGGCTACACCTTC.